One and the same sample provided the 29 T cell receptor beta chains below, sequenced in a study of T cell changes during pregnancy in multiple sclerosis. The repertoire was sequenced with immunoSEQ multiplex PCR; TCRdb's copy has only in-frame clones and lacks some. Here the sample spans 40,000 to 55,000 clones, approximately 91% being singletons. Sequencing used CD4+ T cells from peripheral blood mononuclear cells, obtained in the second trimester of pregnancy. These receptors all come from a female donor with multiple sclerosis, enrolled in a pregnancy study.

This chain links TRBV25-1 with TRBJ2-1; 7 bases match TRBD1. The germline CDR1 and CDR2 sequences are MGHDK and SYGVNS. The ends lost 2 bases at V and 9 bases at J; junction bases unmatched: 13. The CDR3 consists of 16 residues. The CDR3 sequence is CASSEAEGTATAEQFF. The CDR3 DNA follows: TGTGCCAGCAGTGAAGCTGAAGGGACAGCGACGGCTGAGCAGTTCTTC.

V usage is TRBV11-2 and J usage is TRBJ1-2; 8 bases map to TRBD1. The CDR3 runs to 13 residues. CDR1 is SGHAT, CDR2 FQNNGV, per germline. V shed 8 bases, J shed 4 bases, and the junction held 6 bases outside the gene matches. This chain's CDR3 is CASGKTGGYGYTF. The CDR3 nucleotides are TGTGCCAGCGGCAAAACAGGGGGCTATGGCTACACCTTC.

The chain combines TRBV4-1 with TRBJ2-7, with TRBD1 as a possible D gene (6 bases). The CDR3 is 14 residues long. The V gene's germline CDR1 is MGHRA and CDR2 YSYEKL. V lost 3 bases and J lost 1, with 10 bases in between. CDR3 DNA: TGCGCCAGCAGCCACCCGGGACAATCCTACGAGCAGTACTTC. Amino acid sequence: CASSHPGQSYEQYF.

The rearrangement uses TRBV18 and TRBJ2-7, with a possible D match to TRBD2 (5 bases). The CDR3 sequence is 15 residues long. Germline V gene sequence: CDR1 KGHSH, CDR2 LQKENI. The V end lost 2 bases, the J end lost 5 bases, and 16 bases lay between the germline ends. Written as DNA, the CDR3 is TGTGCCAGCTCACCATTGTATCTGGGAGAGGACGAGCAGTACTTC. This translates into CASSPLYLGEDEQYF.

The chain combines TRBV7-9 with TRBJ1-1; D call uncertain. V dropped 6 bases and J dropped 1 base, with 9 bases sitting between them. The CDR3 runs 13 residues. Germline CDR1 SEHNR, CDR2 FQNEAQ (reference sequence). The DNA of the CDR3 is TGTGCCAGCAGACAACAACAGAACACTGAAGCTTTCTTT. Translation gives CASRQQQNTEAFF.

The chain combines TRBV5-5 with TRBJ2-3; possibly TRBD1 for D (5 bases). In germline, CDR1 is SGHKS, CDR2 YYEKEE (reference sequence). The CDR3 spans 17 residues. The germline V and J ends were trimmed by 0 bases and 0 bases, with 14 bases remaining between them. In DNA, the CDR3 is TGTGCCAGCAGCTTGGGGGTAGGGGCCGGGAGCACAGATACGCAGTATTTT. It codes for CASSLGVGAGSTDTQYF.

This rearrangement joins TRBV4-1 to TRBJ1-1; TRBD1 is a possible D gene (6 bases). The V gene lost 0 bases and the J gene lost 6 bases, with 11 bases spanning the gap. Germline CDR1 reads MGHRA; CDR2 reads YSYEKL. CDR3 length equals 14 residues. This chain's CDR3 is CASSQDPHRAEAFF. CDR3 nucleotide sequence: TGCGCCAGCAGCCAAGATCCCCACAGGGCTGAAGCTTTCTTT.

The rearrangement links TRBV4-1 to TRBJ2-4; TRBD2 matches 11 bases. In germline, CDR1 is MGHRA, CDR2 YSYEKL. Trimming removed 1 base from V and 5 bases from J; junction bases left unmatched: 10. The CDR3 sequence is 18 residues long. The CDR3: CASSQGLAGHVGENIQYF. For the CDR3, the DNA is TGCGCCAGCAGCCAAGGACTAGCGGGGCACGTTGGCGAAAACATTCAGTACTTC.

J is TRBJ2-7 and V is TRBV7-6; weak D call: TRBD2 (5 bases). Per germline, CDR1 SGHVS and CDR2 FNYEAQ. The V end lost 5 bases, the J end lost 6 bases, and 17 bases lay between the germline ends. CDR3 length: 14 amino acids. CDR3 loop: CASSPRPLRAEQYF. The DNA of the CDR3 is TGTGCCAGCAGCCCACGACCCTTGCGGGCCGAGCAGTACTTC. Drawing the rest from reference TRBV7-6 and TRBJ2-7, the complete variable domain is GAGVSQSPRYKVTKRGQDVALRCDPISGHVSLYWYRQALGQGPEFLTYFNYEAQQDKSGLPNDRFSAERPEGSISTLTIQRTEQRDSAMYRCASSPRPLRAEQYFGPGTRLTVT.

The chain links TRBV5-8 to TRBJ2-3; the match to TRBD2 covers 13 bases. CDR1 is SGHTS, CDR2 YDEGEE, per germline. This CDR3 contains 17 residues. Trimming took 4 bases from V and 0 from J; bases not matched to a gene: 5. CDR3 loop: CASSRLAGGDSTDTQYF. CDR3 in DNA: TGTGCCAGCAGCCGACTAGCGGGGGGCGATAGCACAGATACGCAGTATTTT.

The chain links TRBV7-9 to TRBJ2-6; D unresolved. Trimming removed 11 bases at V and 0 bases at J, with 8 bases between. The CDR3 consists of 13 residues. Germline V gene sequence: CDR1 SEHNR, CDR2 FQNEAQ (reference sequence). In nucleotides, the CDR3 is TGTGCCGGGCGAGTCTCTGGGGCCAACGTCCTGACTTTC. This codes for CAGRVSGANVLTF. Supplemented by reference TRBV7-9 and TRBJ2-6, the full variable domain reads DTGVSQNPRHKITKRGQNVTFRCDPISEHNRLYWYRQTLGQGPEFLTYFQNEAQLEKSRLLSDRFSAERPKGSFSTLEIQRTEQGDSAMYLCAGRVSGANVLTFGAGSRLTVL.

This rearrangement joins TRBV19 to TRBJ2-1; weak D call: TRBD2 (5 bases). The CDR3 has 18 residues. V shed 7 bases and J shed 0 bases, with 22 bases lying between them. CDR1 is LNHDA and CDR2 is SQIVND in the germline V gene (reference sequence). CDR3 residues: CASTHPGGPGSSYNEQFF. Here the CDR3 DNA reads TGTGCCAGTACTCACCCCGGCGGGCCCGGTAGCTCCTACAATGAGCAGTTCTTC.

Here the CDR3 DNA reads TGTGCCAGCAGCCAATCGGCTGGACAATCTACGCGGGGAAACACCATATATTTT. Its protein is CASSQSAGQSTRGNTIYF. The V call is TRBV14, the J call TRBJ1-3, with D perhaps matching TRBD1 (5 bases). The CDR3 covers 18 residues. Germline CDR1 is SGHDN and CDR2 is FVKESK. V lost 2 bases and J 4 bases, leaving 21 bases between the germline ends.

The chain has TRBV5-1 and TRBJ2-2; D ambiguous. The CDR3 runs 12 residues. Germline lookup yields CDR1 SGHRS and CDR2 YFSETQ. V lost 0 bases to trimming and J lost 8 bases, with 5 bases between them. This chain's CDR3 is CASSLAGGELFF. The DNA of the CDR3 is TGCGCCAGCAGCTTGGCCGGGGGGGAGCTGTTTTTT.

The CDR3 DNA follows: TGTGCCAGCAGTGGAGACATCTACACTGAAGCTTTCTTT. The encoded protein is CASSGDIYTEAFF. V usage is TRBV6-1 and J usage is TRBJ1-1, with unresolved D. The V end lost 4 bases, the J end lost 3 bases, and 9 bases lay between the germline ends. Germline loops: CDR1 MNHNS, CDR2 SASEGT. The CDR3 totals 13 residues.

The chain is built from TRBV7-6 and TRBJ1-5; D ambiguous. In germline, CDR1 is SGHVS, CDR2 FNYEAQ. Trimming removed 0 bases at V and 3 bases at J, with 3 bases between. The CDR3 sequence is 13 residues long. CDR3 amino acids: CASSLAYNQPQHF. The DNA of the CDR3 is TGTGCCAGCAGCTTAGCCTACAATCAGCCCCAGCATTTT.

This chain connects TRBV6-1 to TRBJ1-4; D is possibly TRBD1 (5 bases). Germline V gene data show CDR1 as MNHNS and CDR2 as SASEGT. V lost 4 bases and J 5 bases, leaving 14 bases between the germline ends. CDR3 length: 15 amino acids. CDR3 DNA: TGTGCCAGCAGTGGGCCTGGGGCAGGGAATGAAAAACTGTTTTTT. Its translation: CASSGPGAGNEKLFF.

The chain is built from TRBV7-3 and TRBJ2-4, with 7 nucleotides matching TRBD1. Germline CDR1 is SGHTA and CDR2 is FQGTGA. The CDR3 has 17 residues. Trimming took 4 bases from V and 0 from J; bases not matched to a gene: 9. Here the CDR3 reads CASSSITGAVAKNIQYF. The CDR3 DNA is TGTGCCAGCAGCTCGATCACAGGGGCGGTAGCCAAAAACATTCAGTACTTC. The full variable domain, its missing parts supplied by reference TRBV7-3 and TRBJ2-4, is GAGVSQTPSNKVTEKGKYVELRCDPISGHTALYWYRQSLGQGPEFLIYFQGTGAADDSGLPNDRFFAVRPEGSVSTLKIQRTERGDSAVYLCASSSITGAVAKNIQYFGAGTRLSVL.

The chain is built from TRBV9 and TRBJ2-5; D might be TRBD2 (5 bases). In germline, CDR1 is SGDLS, CDR2 YYNGEE. The length of the CDR3 is 17 residues. Trimming shortened V by 0 bases and J by 5 bases, and 20 bases separated the two germline ends. The DNA for the CDR3 is TGTGCCAGCAGCGTAGGATCGAGGGAAGTGGGCGGGGAGACCCAGTACTTC. It translates to CASSVGSREVGGETQYF.

The chain is built from TRBV10-3 and TRBJ1-2, with 7 positions matching TRBD1. The CDR3 sequence is 21 residues long. J gave up 5 bases and V 4 bases, and 28 bases lay outside the gene matches. Germline-derived CDR1 and CDR2 are ENHRY and SYGVKD. In DNA, the CDR3 is TGTGCCATCAGTGGAGAACCAACAGGGGAGTCCCCTTTTATTATAACTTATGGCTACACCTTC. Amino acid sequence: CAISGEPTGESPFIITYGYTF.

The chain employs TRBV29-1 and TRBJ1-1; no clear D. This CDR3 has 13 residues. The germline V gene has CDR1 SQVTM and CDR2 ANQGSEA. The V and J ends lost 6 bases and 1 base respectively, with 12 bases between them. DNA of the CDR3: TGCAGCGTACGAACGGTTTGGAACACTGAAGCTTTCTTT. This sequence encodes CSVRTVWNTEAFF.

This chain uses TRBV5-1 with TRBJ2-1; TRBD2 agrees at 7 bases. V trimming: 0 bases; J trimming: 8 bases; junction bases outside the gene matches: 14. The CDR3 has 17 residues. The germline CDR1 and CDR2 sequences are SGHRS and YFSETQ. CDR3 DNA: TGCGCCAGCAGCTTGGCGTATGTCGGCGGGGGTCTAGATGAGCAGTTCTTC. The encoded protein is CASSLAYVGGGLDEQFF.

The genes are TRBV5-5 and TRBJ2-1, with TRBD1 matching over 8 bases. CDR1 is SGHKS and CDR2 is YYEKEE in the germline V gene (reference sequence). The trim removed 3 bases at V and 4 bases at J, leaving 6 bases unmatched. This CDR3 comprises 15 residues. The CDR3 DNA follows: TGTGCCAGCAGCTATTCCGGACAGGGATACAATGAGCAGTTCTTC. Translating it yields CASSYSGQGYNEQFF.

The chain carries TRBV6-6 and TRBJ2-7; the D gene is possibly TRBD1 (6 bases). The CDR3 runs to 13 residues. V was cut by 2 bases and J by 7 bases, with 12 bases left in between. CDR1 is MNHNY, CDR2 SVGAGI, per germline (reference sequence). CDR3 nucleotide sequence: TGTGCCAGCAGTTACCCCCGGACAGATGAGCAGTACTTC. It specifies CASSYPRTDEQYF.

This sequence joins TRBV15 and TRBJ1-5; 7 bases map to TRBD1. V was clipped by 1 base and J by 3 bases; unmatched bases: 3. The germline CDR1 and CDR2 sequences are LNHNV and YYDKDF (reference sequence). The CDR3 is made up of 15 amino acids. CDR3 in amino acids: CATSRGGTDNQPQHF. As DNA, the CDR3 is TGTGCCACCAGCAGAGGGGGGACAGACAATCAGCCCCAGCATTTT.

This clone has only one observation. The rearrangement uses TRBV15 and TRBJ2-2; the match to TRBD2 covers 8 bases. J gave up 5 bases and V 4 bases, and 3 bases lay outside the gene matches. The CDR3 extends over 14 amino acids. Germline CDR1 LNHNV, CDR2 YYDKDF (reference sequence). In DNA, the CDR3 is TGTGCCACCAGCACGGGGGGGCGTACCGGGGAGCTGTTTTTT. Its protein product is CATSTGGRTGELFF. Full variable domain (remainder filled in from reference TRBV15 and TRBJ2-2): DAMVIQNPRYQVTQFGKPVTLSCSQTLNHNVMYWYQQKSSQAPKLLFHYYDKDFNNEADTPDNFQSRRPNTSFCFLDIRSPGLGDTAMYLCATSTGGRTGELFFGEGSRLTVL.

This clone has just one count. Other DNA sequences within the sample encode an identical CDR3. The chain has TRBV2 and TRBJ2-7, with D possibly matching TRBD2 (6 bases). This CDR3 comprises 13 residues. V was shortened by 4 bases and J by 5 bases, with 12 bases between the two germline ends. Germline CDR1 SNHLY, CDR2 FYNNEI. The CDR3 DNA sequence: TGTGCCAGCAGTGGCAACCGGGAGAACGAGCAGTACTTC. Its protein product is CASSGNRENEQYF.

The genes are TRBV5-6 and TRBJ1-6; 10 nucleotides agree with TRBD1. V was pared by 3 bases and J by 5 bases, with 2 bases of the junction left unmatched. Germline-derived CDR1 and CDR2 are SGHDT and YYEEEE. The CDR3 length is 15 residues. CDR3 loop: CASSSTGGHNSPLHF. The CDR3 coding sequence is TGTGCCAGCAGCTCGACAGGGGGCCATAATTCACCCCTCCACTTT.

This clone occurred once. The chain recombines TRBV30 with TRBJ2-3, with D possibly matching TRBD1 (6 bases). Germline CDR1 is GTSNPN and CDR2 is SVGIG (reference sequence). The germline V and J ends were trimmed by 2 bases and 2 bases, with 23 bases remaining between them. This CDR3 has 18 amino acids. The CDR3 region is CAWSRGKWATGYTDTQYF. The CDR3 DNA follows: TGTGCCTGGAGTCGAGGTAAATGGGCCACAGGGTACACAGATACGCAGTATTTT.